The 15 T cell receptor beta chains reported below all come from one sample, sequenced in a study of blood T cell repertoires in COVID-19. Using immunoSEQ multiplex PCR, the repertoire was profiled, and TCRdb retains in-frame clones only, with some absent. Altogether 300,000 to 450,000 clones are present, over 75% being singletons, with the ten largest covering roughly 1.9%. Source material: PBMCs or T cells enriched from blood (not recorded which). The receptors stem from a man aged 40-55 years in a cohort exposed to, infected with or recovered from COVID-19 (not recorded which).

Here the CDR3 DNA reads TGTGCCAGTAGTGCGATAACAGGGGGTGAGCAGTTCTTC. This translates into CASSAITGGEQFF. J is TRBJ2-1 and V is TRBV19, with 8 nucleotides matching TRBD1. CDR3 length equals 13 residues. V shed 5 bases, J shed 9 bases, and the junction held 6 bases outside the gene matches. The germline CDR1 and CDR2 sequences are LNHDA and SQIVND (reference sequence).

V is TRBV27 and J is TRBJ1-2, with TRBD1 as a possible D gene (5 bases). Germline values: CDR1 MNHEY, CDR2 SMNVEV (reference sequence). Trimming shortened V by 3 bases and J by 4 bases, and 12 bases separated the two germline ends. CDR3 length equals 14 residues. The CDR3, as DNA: TGTGCCAGCAGTTTCAGACAGACCAGCTATGGCTACACCTTC. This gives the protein CASSFRQTSYGYTF.

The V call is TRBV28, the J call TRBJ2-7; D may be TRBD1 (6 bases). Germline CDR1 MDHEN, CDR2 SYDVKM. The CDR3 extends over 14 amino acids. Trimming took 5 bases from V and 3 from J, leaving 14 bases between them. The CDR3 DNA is TGTGCCAGCAGTCCCGGGACACGCATCTACGAGCAGTACTTC. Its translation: CASSPGTRIYEQYF.

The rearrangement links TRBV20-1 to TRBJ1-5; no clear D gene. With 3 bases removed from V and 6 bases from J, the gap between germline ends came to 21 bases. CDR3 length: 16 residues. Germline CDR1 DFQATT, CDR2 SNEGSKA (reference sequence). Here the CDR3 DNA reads TGCAGTGCTAGTAGTGTAGCCCGCGTCGAGGGTCAGCCCCAGCATTTT. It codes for CSASSVARVEGQPQHF.

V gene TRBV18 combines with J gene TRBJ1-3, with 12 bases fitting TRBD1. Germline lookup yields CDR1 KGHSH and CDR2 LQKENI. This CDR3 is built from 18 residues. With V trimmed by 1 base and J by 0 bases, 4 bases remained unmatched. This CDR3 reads CASSPLGTGGASGNTIYF. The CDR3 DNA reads TGTGCCAGCTCACCACTGGGGACAGGGGGCGCCTCTGGAAACACCATATATTTT.

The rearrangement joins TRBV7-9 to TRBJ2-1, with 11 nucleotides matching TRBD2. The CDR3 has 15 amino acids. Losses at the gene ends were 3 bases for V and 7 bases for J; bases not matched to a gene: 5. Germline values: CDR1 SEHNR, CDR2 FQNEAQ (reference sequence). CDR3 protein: CASSFQLAGVNEQFF. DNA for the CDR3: TGTGCCAGCAGCTTCCAACTAGCGGGAGTTAATGAGCAGTTCTTC.

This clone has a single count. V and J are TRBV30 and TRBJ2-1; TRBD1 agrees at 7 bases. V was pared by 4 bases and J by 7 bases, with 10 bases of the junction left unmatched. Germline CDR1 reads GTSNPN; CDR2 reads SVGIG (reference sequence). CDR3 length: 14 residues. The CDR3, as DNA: TGTGCCTGGACCCAAGACAGGGTAGTAAATGAGCAGTTCTTC. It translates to CAWTQDRVVNEQFF.

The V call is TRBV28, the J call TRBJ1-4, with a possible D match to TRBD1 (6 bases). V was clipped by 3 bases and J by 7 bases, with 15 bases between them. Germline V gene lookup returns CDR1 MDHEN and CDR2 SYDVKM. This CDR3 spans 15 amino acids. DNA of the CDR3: TGTGCCAGCAGTTTTGCCAGGGGCTTGACTGAAAAACTGTTTTTT. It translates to CASSFARGLTEKLFF.

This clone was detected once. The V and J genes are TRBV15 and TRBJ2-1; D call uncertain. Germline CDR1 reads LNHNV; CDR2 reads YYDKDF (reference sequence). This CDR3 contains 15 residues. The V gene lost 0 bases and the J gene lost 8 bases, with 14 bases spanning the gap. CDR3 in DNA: TGTGCCACCAGCAGAGAAGCTGAATCACGGGATGAGCAGTTCTTC. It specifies CATSREAESRDEQFF.

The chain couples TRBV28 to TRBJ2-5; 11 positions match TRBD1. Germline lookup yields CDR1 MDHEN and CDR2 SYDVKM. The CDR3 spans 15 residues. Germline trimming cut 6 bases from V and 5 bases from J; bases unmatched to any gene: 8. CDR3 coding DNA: TGTGCCAGCAGGGCCGGGACAGGGGGAGCGGAGACCCAGTACTTC. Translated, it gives CASRAGTGGAETQYF.

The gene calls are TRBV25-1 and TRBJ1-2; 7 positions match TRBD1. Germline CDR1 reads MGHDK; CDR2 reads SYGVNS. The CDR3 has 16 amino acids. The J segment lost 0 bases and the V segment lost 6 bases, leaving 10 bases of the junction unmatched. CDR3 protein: CASRGGDRESNYGYTF. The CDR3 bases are TGTGCCAGCAGAGGAGGTGACAGGGAATCTAACTATGGCTACACCTTC.

The CDR3 nucleotides read TGTGCCAGCCCCGTGGGGGGACTAGCGGGAGGACCCTCCTACGAGCAGTACTTC. It is translated as CASPVGGLAGGPSYEQYF. The gene calls are TRBV5-6 and TRBJ2-7, with 15 positions matching TRBD2. This CDR3 is 18 amino acids long. The ends lost 7 bases at V and 0 bases at J; junction bases unmatched: 11. The germline V gene has CDR1 SGHDT and CDR2 YYEEEE. Complete variable domain (other parts from reference TRBV5-6 and TRBJ2-7): DAGVTQSPTHLIKTRGQQVTLRCSPKSGHDTVSWYQQALGQGPQFIFQYYEEEERQRGNFPDRFSGHQFPNYSSELNVNALLLGDSALYLCASPVGGLAGGPSYEQYFGPGTRLTVT.

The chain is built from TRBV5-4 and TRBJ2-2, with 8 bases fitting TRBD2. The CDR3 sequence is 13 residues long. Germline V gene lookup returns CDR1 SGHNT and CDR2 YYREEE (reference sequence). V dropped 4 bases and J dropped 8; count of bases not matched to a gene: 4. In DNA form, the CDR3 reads TGTGCCAGCAGCACCGGACTAGCTGGGGAGCTGTTTTTT. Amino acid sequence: CASSTGLAGELFF.

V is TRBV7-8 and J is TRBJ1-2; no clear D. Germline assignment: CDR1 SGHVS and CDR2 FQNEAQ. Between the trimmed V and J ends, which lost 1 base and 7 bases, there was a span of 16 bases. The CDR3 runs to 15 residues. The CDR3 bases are TGTGCCAGCAGCTTAGGCGACCGCGTTCCAGGTGGCTACACCTTC. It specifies CASSLGDRVPGGYTF.

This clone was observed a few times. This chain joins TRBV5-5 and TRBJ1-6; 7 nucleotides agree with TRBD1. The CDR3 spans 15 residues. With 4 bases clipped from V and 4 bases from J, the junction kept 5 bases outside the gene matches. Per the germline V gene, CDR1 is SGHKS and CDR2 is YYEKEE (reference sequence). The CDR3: CASSPGQAYNSPLHF. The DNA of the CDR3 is TGTGCCAGCAGCCCCGGACAGGCGTATAATTCACCCCTCCACTTT.